The following is a T cell receptor (beta chain) sequence with its context. This may be a read error, as it is one base from a much larger clone. This CDR3 is 13 amino acids long. Germline CDR1 reads SEHNR; CDR2 reads FQNEAQ (reference sequence). The sample comes from a study of regulatory T cells in long-lasting Graves disease. Arm-PCR with iRepertoire HTBI primers amplified the CDR3 regions for these TCR beta libraries. A single record per CDR3 protein comes from TCRdb applying MiXCR to the multiplex PCR reads. The sample consists of approximately 350,000 distinct CDR3 sequences, roughly a sixth of them appearing once. As for time point: newly diagnosed GD, antithyroid drugs for less than 3 months. RNA from PBMCs was the source of the TCR library. The sample also formed part of further work on T cells in Graves' hyperthyroidism and ophthalmopathy. From that paper: Stable hyperthyroidism was told apart from ophthalmopathy by a model built on 13 V-J features.

Sequencing used peripheral blood mononuclear cells (PBMCs), obtained at new diagnosis, from a patient treated with antithyroid drugs. The chain uses TRBV7-9 and TRBJ1-1; D is ambiguous. The receptor comes from a man aged 35-49 years with Graves disease. CDR3 bases: TGTACCAGCAGCTTAGCGCTGCTCACTGAAGCTTTCTTT. Amino acid sequence: CTSSLALLTEAFF.